The 6 T cell receptor beta chains given below trace back to one sample, sequenced in a study of a mutant IDH1 vaccine in newly diagnosed glioma (dated by TCRdb to the early 2020s). For these TCRs, the target antigens are not known. Libraries were prepared through the immunoSEQ multiplex PCR assay. TCRdb mirrors the immuneACCESS table, restricted to in-frame sequences. Some clones are absent from its copies; in checked studies, under half trace to an unresolved V gene, and the reason for the others is unknown. Counted in this sample were tens of thousands of clones; roughly 91% of them appeared once. Around 5.4% of the sample is in the top ten clones. Explained via the paper, the time point label denotes: week 35, safety follow-up. Every vaccine dose consisted of 300 ug of a 20-mer mutant IDH1 peptide in Montanide, administered subcutaneously together with topical imiquimod. Source: PBMCs, taken from a glioma patient whose treatment included an IDH1 peptide vaccine. The receptors derive from a woman aged 40-49 years with glioma.

V and J are TRBV4-3 and TRBJ1-6; D is unclear. The CDR3 totals 15 residues. V was pared by 1 base and J by 5 bases, with 9 bases between. The germline CDR1 and CDR2 sequences are LGHNA and YSLEER. For the CDR3, the DNA is TGCGCCAGCAGCCAAGTGAGAGTCAATAATTCACCCCTCCACTTT. Translating gives CASSQVRVNNSPLHF.

This chain links TRBV18 with TRBJ2-7; TRBD2 matches 9 bases. The length of the CDR3 is 15 residues. The V and J ends lost 3 bases and 6 bases, in that order; junction bases with no gene match: 9. CDR1 KGHSH and CDR2 LQKENI come from the germline V gene. The CDR3 here is CASSPWAGGPAEQYF. The CDR3 DNA sequence: TGTGCCAGCTCACCTTGGGCGGGAGGGCCGGCCGAGCAGTACTTC.

This chain links TRBV6-5 with TRBJ2-7; a weak D match, TRBD2 (6 bases). Germline V CDR1 and CDR2: MNHEY, SVGAGI. CDR3 length equals 16 residues. The V gene lost 0 bases and the J gene lost 2 bases, with 14 bases spanning the gap. The CDR3 coding sequence is TGTGCCAGCAGTTACTCAGCAGGAGGGATGGCCTACGAGCAGTACTTC. Amino acid sequence: CASSYSAGGMAYEQYF.

The rearrangement uses TRBV5-5 and TRBJ2-7; weak D call: TRBD2 (6 bases). V lost 3 bases to trimming and J lost 2 bases, with 24 bases between them. The CDR3 consists of 18 residues. In germline, CDR1 is SGHKS, CDR2 YYEKEE (reference sequence). CDR3 residues: CASSWTPRFGRGTYEQYF. The CDR3 region has the DNA TGTGCCAGCAGCTGGACACCCCGATTTGGGCGGGGTACCTACGAGCAGTACTTC.

The CDR3 DNA reads TGTGCCAGCAGCTCCACCATAACTTGGGGAGTTGGTCAGAAAGCTTTCTTT. Its protein product is CASSSTITWGVGQKAFF. This chain connects TRBV7-9 to TRBJ1-1; D remains unclear. CDR1 and CDR2 (germline): SEHNR, FQNEAQ (reference sequence). The length of the CDR3 is 17 residues. V was clipped by 4 bases and J by 9 bases, with 27 bases between them.

This chain joins TRBV2 and TRBJ1-3; D not certain. The CDR3 has 14 residues. Trimming shortened V by 5 bases and J by 4 bases, and 12 bases separated the two germline ends. Per germline, CDR1 SNHLY and CDR2 FYNNEI. Here the CDR3 DNA reads TGTGCCAGCAGTCCCGAGGTCGGAGGAAACACCATATATTTT. It codes for CASSPEVGGNTIYF. Variable domain in full (rest from reference TRBV2 and TRBJ1-3): EPEVTQTPSHQVTQMGQEVILRCVPISNHLYFYWYRQILGQKVEFLVSFYNNEISEKSEIFDDQFSVERPDGSNFTLKIRSTKLEDSAMYFCASSPEVGGNTIYFGEGSWLTVV.